This note documents a single T cell receptor beta chain sequence. The antigen it recognizes is unknown. Per-base quality was not reported, and no clone a single base away is much larger than it. The data are from a study of Ad26.COV2.S vaccination and SARS-CoV-2 variants (TCRdb year 2021). For context, the study as a whole: Vaccine-arm donors came from COV1001, a multicentre, randomized, double-blind, placebo-controlled phase I-IIa trial of Ad26.COV2.S in healthy adults. Dosing of Ad26.COV2.S was intramuscular, at either 5x10^10 or 1x10^11 viral particles, delivered as one shot or as two shots spaced 56 days apart. The specificity and breadth of SARS-CoV-2-reactive T cell receptors after Ad26.COV2.S vaccination were assessed by TCRbeta repertoire sequencing. Investigators did not know the trial group allocation while performing experiments and assessing outcomes. The TCR-sequenced set comprised about 30 samples: around 20 Ad26.COV2.S vaccine recipients, 5 placebo recipients and 8 SARS-CoV-2 convalescent individuals. Trial participants were randomized into five groups of five: low-dose or high-dose Ad26.COV2.S given once or twice, or placebo on both occasions. Broad study findings and their caveats: The authors noted that the TCR breadth and depth analyses may have underestimated total T cell responses. The study lacked the statistical power to compare responses across vaccine doses or regimens. Compared with placebo recipients, Ad26.COV2.S recipients showed higher spike-specific TCR breadth (P = 0.0014). Vaccine and placebo recipients had similar non-spike TCR breadth, a finding consistent with the vaccine containing only spike. After vaccination, substantial breadth of spike-specific CD8+ and CD4+ T cell responses was reported.

The treatment or condition label here, explained by the study, means: roughly 19 received Ad26.COV2.S at low or high dose, single or two shots; 5 received placebo; per-sample allocation not given. For vaccine and placebo recipients, repertoires were sequenced using samples collected on day 63 after the first injection. Between 29 July and 7 August 2020, Cohort 1b enrolled about 27 adults aged 18-55 years at one site in Boston, USA. Ad26.COV2.S was a replication-incompetent adenovirus type 26 vector expressing a prefusion-stabilized SARS-CoV-2 spike protein from the original Wuhan strain. Via the germline V gene (reference sequence), CDR1 is MNHEY and CDR2 SMNVEV. Spanning cysteine to phenylalanine, the CDR3 consists of 14 amino acids. Only CDR3 DNA remains: 42 bases, in frame from the first base. V has 1 base trimmed and J has 3 bases trimmed; junction bases matching no gene number 3. The immunoSEQ Assay was the method used to sequence TCRbeta CDR3 regions. After extraction, genomic DNA underwent amplification by bias-controlled multiplex PCR, followed by high-throughput sequencing. Processing in the source paper ran as follows. To quantify the absolute abundance of every unique TCRbeta CDR3 region, sequences were collapsed and filtered. T cell fraction was estimated by normalizing TCRbeta template counts to usable DNA, which was measured by amplifying reference genes present in all nucleated cells. Repertoire TCRs were annotated as SARS-CoV-2-specific when V gene, CDR3 amino acid sequence and J gene were exactly matched to a known reactive TCR set. MIRA supplied the reference SARS-CoV-2 TCR set, which was filtered for enrichment in COVID-19-positive ImmuneCODE repertoires so that public or cross-reactive TCRs were removed. Based on the MIRA antigens, annotated TCRs were further analysed at the level of specific ORF or position within ORF. Breadth was defined as the number of annotated unique rearrangements divided by the total number of unique productive rearrangements, and depth was defined as the summed frequency of the annotated unique rearrangements. Two-sided Wilcoxon rank-sum tests were used to compare TCR breadth between groups. The table comes from immuneACCESS by way of TCRdb, which keeps in-frame sequences with V and J called. Part of the clones is missing from these tables; in studies checked, under half for an unresolved V gene and the rest for unknown reasons. V and J calls and clone size are those listed in that table; D and trimming were worked out from the DNA. The sample table lists about 680,000 clones, roughly 90% of them with a count of one. Approximately 1.5% of the sample rests with the top ten.

The chain was built from TRBV27 and TRBJ2-7; TRBD2 aligns with 7 central bases. The receptor comes from a person between 18 and 60 years old who received the Ad26.COV2.S COVID-19 vaccine or a placebo. The sequencing here drew on peripheral blood, taken in a trial of Ad26.COV2.S vaccine versus placebo. CDR3 reads: CASSLWGGFYEQYF. The nucleotides are TGTGCCAGCAGTTTATGGGGGGGGTTCTACGAGCAGTACTTC.